The present entry profiles one T cell receptor beta chain with its context. Its antigen is unidentified. The data were taken from a study of lymphopenia after photon versus proton radiotherapy. Findings and limits, study-wide: Photon-treated patients lost naive T cells and TCR diversity; proton-treated stayed stable.

Generated by immunoSEQ multiplex PCR, the TCRdb table keeps only in-frame clones and is missing some. The table lists 75,000 to 95,000 clones, around four fifths of them singletons. The V and J ends lost 0 bases and 5 bases, in that order; junction bases with no gene match: 0. CDR1 and CDR2 (germline): SGDLS, YYNGEE. The CDR3 is 14 residues long. The chain links TRBV9 to TRBJ2-5; 11 positions agree with TRBD2. The sample in question was peripheral blood, obtained from a patient treated with proton-based radiotherapy. This TCR derives from a man aged 60-69 years with pancreatic cancer. The DNA for the CDR3 is TGTGCCAGCAGCGTAGGGACTAGCGGGGAGACCCAGTACTTC. As protein: CASSVGTSGETQYF.